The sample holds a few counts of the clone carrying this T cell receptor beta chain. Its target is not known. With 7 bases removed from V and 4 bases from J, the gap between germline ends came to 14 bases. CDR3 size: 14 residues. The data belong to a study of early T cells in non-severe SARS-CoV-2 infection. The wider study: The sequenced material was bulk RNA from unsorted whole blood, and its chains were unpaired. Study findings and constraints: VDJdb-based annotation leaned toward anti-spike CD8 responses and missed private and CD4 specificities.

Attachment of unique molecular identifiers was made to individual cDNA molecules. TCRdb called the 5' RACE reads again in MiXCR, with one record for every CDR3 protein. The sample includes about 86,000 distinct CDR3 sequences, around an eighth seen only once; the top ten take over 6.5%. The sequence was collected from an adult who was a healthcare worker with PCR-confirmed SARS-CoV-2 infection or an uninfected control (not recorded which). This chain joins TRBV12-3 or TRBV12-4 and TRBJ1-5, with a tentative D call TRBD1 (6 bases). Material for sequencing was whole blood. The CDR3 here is CASTWGRPNQPQHF. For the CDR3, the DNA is TGTGCCAGCACCTGGGGGCGGCCAAATCAGCCCCAGCATTTT.